This is a list of T cell receptor beta chains from one sample in a study of OX40 agonist ivuxolimab in advanced cancers. TCRdb keeps only in-frame clones here, not all; method: immunoSEQ multiplex PCR. The data show under 20,000 clones, 79% seen once. This sample comprised CD4+ or CD8+ T cells sorted from blood, obtained in a trial of the OX40 agonist ivuxolimab. These receptor sequences come from an adult with an advanced solid tumor such as melanoma, head and neck, liver or kidney cancer. CDR3s include the opening cysteine and the closing phenylalanine or tryptophan. The D gene is left open where the match is weak. Size is omitted from some rows. Given values are once, few, many or a class for expanded clones.

j_call clone_size d_call v_call cdr3_nt cdr3_aa
TRBJ2-7 - - TRBV27 TGTGCCAGCGCAACCGGGACGGGGTTTCGCGAGCAGTACTTC CASATGTGFREQYF
TRBJ2-2 medium-sized - TRBV2 TGTGCCAGCGGATACGCCAAACAGGGTACCCCCAGGATGGACACCGGGGAGCTGTTTTTT CASGYAKQGTPRMDTGELFF
TRBJ2-7 - TRBD1 TRBV11-3 TGTGCCAGCAGCCGGGACAGCTACGAGCAGTACTTC CASSRDSYEQYF
TRBJ2-7 - - TRBV7-9 TGTGCCAGCAGCTCTCGTGGGGATTACGAGCAGTACTTC CASSSRGDYEQYF
TRBJ2-7 - - TRBV11-1 TGTGCCAGCAGCCCGAGGTTCGACTCCTACGAGCAGTACTTC CASSPRFDSYEQYF
TRBJ2-1 - - TRBV2 TGTGCCAGCAGCCCACAAAGGGGGTTACCCTACAATGAGCAGTTCTTC CASSPQRGLPYNEQFF
TRBJ1-2 - - TRBV10-3 TGTGCCATCAGTGTTGACTATGGCTACACCTTC CAISVDYGYTF
TRBJ2-6 - - TRBV6-5 TGTGCCAGCAGTTACCTCCCCAGCTCTGGGGCCAACGTCCTGACTTTC CASSYLPSSGANVLTF
TRBJ1-1 - TRBD1 TRBV7-9 TGTGCCAGCATTTTACTCGACAGGGGATTTACTGAAGCTTTCTTT CASILLDRGFTEAFF
TRBJ1-2 - - TRBV27 TGTGCCAGCAGTTTCAACCGCGTCCACCATGGCTACACCTTC CASSFNRVHHGYTF
TRBJ2-5 few - TRBV6-5 TGTGCCAGCAGTTACCGGTCAGGGGAACAAGAGACCCAGTACTTC CASSYRSGEQETQYF
TRBJ2-2 - TRBD2 TRBV13 TGTGCCAGCAGCTCGGGGGGGTCCGGGGAGCTGTTTTTT CASSSGGSGELFF
TRBJ2-1 - - TRBV11-2 TGTGCCAGCAGCCCCTCCCCGGAGTGGTTTAATGAGCAGTTCTTC CASSPSPEWFNEQFF
TRBJ2-7 - TRBD1 TRBV7-2 TGTGCCAGCAATGAAGGGGGCCCCTACGAGCAGTACTTC CASNEGGPYEQYF
TRBJ1-1 - TRBD1 TRBV5-1 TGCGCCAGCAGCTTGGTTTCGGACAGGGAAGCTTTCTTT CASSLVSDREAFF
TRBJ2-2 - - TRBV7-9 TGTGCCAGCAGCCCCCCTTCGGGACAGCCGGGGGCCGGGGAGCTGTTTTTT CASSPPSGQPGAGELFF
TRBJ1-3 - TRBD1 TRBV6-6 TGTGCCAGTCGAATTACAGGGGCGCCGGGAAACACCATATATTTT CASRITGAPGNTIYF
TRBJ1-2 few - TRBV9 TGTGCCAGCAGCGTAGGAGGGGACCATGGCTACACCTTC CASSVGGDHGYTF
TRBJ2-5 - - TRBV27 TGTGCCAGCAGTTTATGGGGACAAGAGACCCAGTACTTC CASSLWGQETQYF
TRBJ2-7 medium-sized TRBD1 TRBV11-2 TGTGCCAGCAGCCCGGACAGGGGGCCCCTTTACGAGCAGTACTTC CASSPDRGPLYEQYF
TRBJ2-7 - - TRBV4-3 TGCGCCAGCAGCCAAGATCTGGACAGAGTGACCGAGCAGTACTTC CASSQDLDRVTEQYF
TRBJ1-2 - - TRBV4-1 TGCGCCAGCAGCCCAGGACAAAGCGGTGCCTATGGCTACACCTTC CASSPGQSGAYGYTF